This T cell receptor beta chain was recorded in a study of blood T cell repertoires in COVID-19. Study as a whole: COVID-19 samples collected from the United States, Italy and Spain covered acute and convalescent phases. Nucleic acid was either cDNA or gDNA, and it came from T cells, B-cell-depleted T cells, or PBMCs.

The V end was cut by 1 base, the J end by 0 bases, with 11 bases between. Germline V gene data show CDR1 as SGDLS and CDR2 as YYNGEE. The CDR3 covers 17 residues. Original handling: Quantification of nucleated cells was approximated via reference gene primer amplification. Here immunoSEQ multiplex PCR was the method, and the copy in TCRdb shows in-frame clones only, minus some. V, J and clone size are those of that table, while D and trimming were read from the DNA. This sample yields approximately 180,000 clones, of which around four fifths are seen a single time; about 6.7% belongs to the top ten. Enrolled during active infection, Seattle patients were then followed longitudinally.

The chain carries TRBV9 and TRBJ2-6; tentatively, D is TRBD1 (6 bases). This clonotype was sampled from a woman aged 40 to 49 with COVID-19, enrolled during active disease. Source material: peripheral blood. In DNA form, the CDR3 reads TGTGCCAGCAGCGTACGTACCAGGGGCTCTGGGGCCAACGTCCTGACTTTC. It specifies CASSVRTRGSGANVLTF.